This T cell receptor (beta chain) derives from a study of cytomegalovirus exposure and HLA in healthy donors. Study results and limitations: HLA allele associations emerged for some 16,000 TCR beta sequences in a later analysis, at 0.05 false discovery rate.

Details on this clone: Its antigen remains unidentified.

In the PCR, 60 Vbeta and 13 Jbeta primers were used. Only in-frame clones appear in the TCRdb table, and some are missing; sequencing was by immunoSEQ multiplex PCR. Of 100,000 to 150,000 clones listed, roughly 80% were seen once; the top ten hold roughly 0.9%. Though probably carrying unrecorded immune exposures, donors were nominally healthy at sampling. This receptor was obtained from a woman aged 55 to 70 in good health and CMV-seronegative. Sequencing was performed on PBMCs.

The DNA for the CDR3 is TGTGCCAGCAGCGGCCCAGGGAAGGTTGGGACAGATACGCAGTATTTT. Translated: CASSGPGKVGTDTQYF. This sequence joins TRBV14 and TRBJ2-3; weak D call: TRBD1 (5 bases). The germline CDR1 and CDR2 sequences are SGHDN and FVKESK. This CDR3 region has 16 residues. V gave up 5 bases and J gave up 3 bases, with 18 bases separating them.